This T cell receptor beta chain is from a study of T cells in Graves' hyperthyroidism and ophthalmopathy. The CDR3 regions of TCR beta were amplified from RNA transcripts. When the TCR CDR3 underwent first-round RT-PCR, the HTBI primer set was used. One entry per CDR3 protein, called by TCRdb with MiXCR from the multiplex PCR reads. The data show about 260,000 distinct CDR3 sequences, with less than 30% seen just once and about a quarter held by the top ten. This clonotype was recorded many times. Trimming removed 4 bases from V and 0 bases from J, with 7 bases in between. The CDR3 consists of 14 residues. From germline, CDR1 is SGHVS and CDR2 FQNEAQ.

The sample consisted of blood. This TCR came from a man aged 40-50 years with Graves' hyperthyroidism that later progressed to Graves' ophthalmopathy. The genes are TRBV7-8 and TRBJ1-5; a possible D gene is TRBD1 (5 bases). This CDR3 is CASSSQVSNQPQHF. The CDR3 bases are TGTGCCAGCAGCTCACAGGTTAGCAATCAGCCCCAGCATTTT. Full variable domain (rest looked up from reference TRBV7-8 and TRBJ1-5): GAGVSQSPRYKVAKRGQDVALRCDPISGHVSLFWYQQALGQGPEFLTYFQNEAQLDKSGLPSDRFFAERPEGSVSTLKIQRTQQEDSAVYLCASSSQVSNQPQHFGDGTRLSIL.